This TCR beta chain was profiled in a study of T cell repertoires in cytomegalovirus infection. As for the study in general: Epitope selection comprised recently identified HLA-C-restricted CMV epitopes and well-studied HLA-B-restricted CMV epitopes. Whole-study findings and limits: HLA-C-restricted CMV-specific TCR beta clonotypes prevailed in the ex vivo response.

V shed 4 bases and J 2 bases; nucleotides not matched to a gene: 4. CDR1 is SGHTA and CDR2 is FQGTGA in the germline V gene. This CDR3 comprises 15 residues. This clonotype came up many times. Antigen: not known. TCRdb re-derived calls from the reads in MiXCR, one entry per CDR3 protein. The sample records 200,000 to 250,000 distinct CDR3 sequences, around two fifths being singletons. The sequences come from CD8+ T cells from cultured PBMCs, collected from culture after CMV antigen stimulation. The chain has TRBV7-3 and TRBJ2-1, with 8 bases that match TRBD2. This TCR derives from a human donor in good health (CMV status not recorded). Some clones in this sample may be carry-over from other donors' samples. CDR3 DNA sequence: TGTGCCAGCAGCTCCCGTAGCGGGACCTACAATGAGCAGTTCTTC. This sequence encodes CASSSRSGTYNEQFF.